The present TCR beta chain was sequenced within a study of beta chain features in type 1 diabetes. What was sequenced were expressed TCRB transcripts, since all of the isolated RNA had been reverse transcribed. Produced via immunoSEQ multiplex PCR; TCRdb's table is partial and in-frame only. The sample contains about 290,000 clones, roughly 8% of which appear only once. In this sample, this clone turned up a few times. The CDR3 is 14 amino acids. Germline V CDR1 and CDR2: SGHTA, FQGNSA. V was shortened by 0 bases and J by 0 bases, with 6 bases between the two germline ends. The genes are TRBV7-2 and TRBJ2-7, with D unclear. The sample comprised central memory CD4+ T cells from blood. The clonotype originates from a woman younger than 30 in good health. CDR3 bases: TGTGCCAGCAGCTTAGCGGTCACCTCCTACGAGCAGTACTTC. Translating it yields CASSLAVTSYEQYF.